This T cell receptor beta chain was identified during a study of blood T cell repertoires in COVID-19. On the study more broadly: Some COVID-19 samples were acute and others convalescent; all came from the United States, Italy and Spain. PBMCs, B-cell-depleted T cells, or T cells were the source of the cDNA or gDNA that made up the material.

Germline V gives CDR1 SGHRS, CDR2 YFSETQ. There are 14 residues in the CDR3. Deletions cut 4 bases from V and 3 bases from J, with 13 bases between. Study processing details: Estimation of nucleated cell counts was performed using reference gene primer amplification. The repertoire was sequenced with immunoSEQ multiplex PCR; TCRdb's copy has only in-frame clones and lacks some. Clone size and the V and J calls come from that table; the DNA yielded D and trimming. The table lists over 130,000 clones, 65% to 90% of them singletons. The sequence derives from a man over 45 with acute or convalescent COVID-19. Sample: peripheral blood. The V call is TRBV5-1, the J call TRBJ2-5; D perhaps matches TRBD1 (6 bases). The DNA for the CDR3 is TGCGCCAGCAGCCCATTGGACAGTAAAGAGACCCAGTACTTC. It specifies CASSPLDSKETQYF.